Presented here are 28 T cell receptor beta chains from one specimen sequenced in a study of T-cell memory formation after mild COVID-19. A single record per CDR3 protein comes from TCRdb applying MiXCR to the 5' RACE reads. The sample lists a few hundred thousand distinct CDR3 sequences; 20% to 30% were seen once. Sequencing was performed on PBMCs or a T cell subset sorted from them (not recorded which). Every receptor here comes from an adult woman who had mild COVID-19 (a few samples of this study predate the infection). Cell type and time point are not known.

V is TRBV7-2 and J is TRBJ1-1, with D possibly TRBD1 on 5 matching bases. Per the germline V gene, CDR1 is SGHTA and CDR2 is FQGNSA. Trimming shortened V by 1 base and J by 1 base, and 28 bases separated the two germline ends. The length of the CDR3 is 21 residues. The CDR3 nucleotides read TGTGCCAGCAGCTTAGTCTCCGGACAACCACTAGACCCCCACAAGAACACTGAAGCTTTCTTT. This sequence encodes CASSLVSGQPLDPHKNTEAFF. Complete variable domain (other parts from reference TRBV7-2 and TRBJ1-1): GAGVSQSPSNKVTEKGKDVELRCDPISGHTALYWYRQSLGQGLEFLIYFQGNSAPDKSGLPSDRFSAERTGGSVSTLTIQRTQQEDSAVYLCASSLVSGQPLDPHKNTEAFFGQGTRLTVV.

The V call is TRBV9, the J call TRBJ2-5; the match to TRBD2 covers 10 bases. The CDR3 runs 14 residues. Losses at the gene ends were 1 base for V and 5 bases for J; bases not matched to a gene: 2. CDR1 and CDR2 (germline): SGDLS, YYNGEE. In nucleotides, the CDR3 is TGTGCCAGCAGCGTAAGCGGGGGGGTGGAGACCCAGTACTTC. It is translated as CASSVSGGVETQYF. Together with reference TRBV9 and TRBJ2-5, the CDR3 gives the full variable domain: DSGVTQTPKHLITATGQRVTLRCSPRSGDLSVYWYQQSLDQGLQFLIQYYNGEERAKGNILERFSAQQFPDLHSELNLSSLELGDSALYFCASSVSGGVETQYFGPGTRLLVL.

The chain links TRBV18 to TRBJ2-1; D possibly corresponds to TRBD1 (5 bases). Looked up from germline, CDR1 is KGHSH and CDR2 is LQKENI. The CDR3 extends over 16 amino acids. Trimming stripped 2 bases from V and 5 bases from J, with 16 bases between. CDR3 sequence reads: CASSPTQGYTDNEQFF. In DNA form, the CDR3 reads TGTGCCAGCTCACCAACTCAGGGTTATACGGACAATGAGCAGTTCTTC.

This clonotype was detected once. The V and J genes are TRBV30 and TRBJ2-3, with unresolved D. The CDR3 has 14 residues. Germline values: CDR1 GTSNPN, CDR2 SVGIG (reference sequence). Trimming took off 3 bases at V and 1 base at J, with 11 bases between the two ends. As DNA, the CDR3 is TGTGCCTGGAGCCTCACGGGTGGCACAGATACGCAGTATTTT. Amino acid sequence: CAWSLTGGTDTQYF.

The V call is TRBV27, the J call TRBJ2-1, with D possibly matching TRBD1 (5 bases). V lost 2 bases, J lost 3 bases, and 14 bases lay in between. Germline V gene sequence: CDR1 MNHEY, CDR2 SMNVEV (reference sequence). The CDR3 runs 16 residues. CDR3 residues: CASSLRGLDLYNEQFF. The CDR3 region has the DNA TGTGCCAGCAGTTTAAGGGGCCTCGACCTCTACAATGAGCAGTTCTTC.

This clonotype came up a few times. The V gene is TRBV28, the J gene TRBJ1-5, with TRBD1 matching 12 bases. CDR1 is MDHEN and CDR2 is SYDVKM in the germline V gene. This CDR3 is built from 15 residues. With 2 bases clipped from V and 7 bases from J, the junction kept 3 bases outside the gene matches. CDR3 sequence (DNA): TGTGCCAGCAGTTTACACGGGACAGGGGGCCAGCCCCAGCATTTT. It translates to CASSLHGTGGQPQHF.

The V and J genes are TRBV12-3 or TRBV12-4 and TRBJ2-1, with 9 bases aligning to TRBD2. After removal of 5 bases from V and 4 bases from J, the junction contained 12 bases not matched to a gene. The CDR3 is 17 amino acids. The CDR3: CASSLIAGVWAYNEQFF. As DNA, the CDR3 is TGTGCCAGCAGTCTGATAGCGGGAGTTTGGGCATACAATGAGCAGTTCTTC.

This clonotype was counted between two and nine times. The chain has TRBV6-1 and TRBJ2-3; D remains ambiguous. Trimming removed 4 bases from V and 10 bases from J, with 15 bases in between. Germline V gene lookup returns CDR1 MNHNS and CDR2 SASEGT. CDR3 length equals 13 residues. As DNA, the CDR3 is TGTGCCAGCAGTGCCGGGTCGTGGGGTCCGCAGTATTTT. Protein product: CASSAGSWGPQYF.

The rearrangement joins TRBV6-5 to TRBJ1-3; D unclear. The CDR3 loop spans 16 amino acids. V lost 6 bases, J lost 2 bases, and 17 bases lay in between. Germline CDR1 reads MNHEY; CDR2 reads SVGAGI. The CDR3 DNA is TGTGCCAGCAGCCGCATCCTGACCGGAGCTGGAAACACCATATATTTT. Its translation is CASSRILTGAGNTIYF.

The chain joins TRBV27 to TRBJ1-2; D is undetermined. CDR1 and CDR2 (germline): MNHEY, SMNVEV (reference sequence). The CDR3 sequence is 12 residues long. V lost 6 bases, J lost 1 base, and 6 bases lay in between. CDR3 region: CASRRSNYGYTF. The CDR3 DNA reads as TGTGCCAGCAGACGGAGTAACTATGGCTACACCTTC.

The chain recombines TRBV30 with TRBJ2-3; D might be TRBD2 (5 bases). With 4 bases removed from V and 4 bases from J, the gap between germline ends came to 15 bases. Per the germline V gene, CDR1 is GTSNPN and CDR2 is SVGIG (reference sequence). The CDR3 covers 14 residues. The CDR3 DNA is TGTGCCTGGATCGTAAGGGAGCAGTCAGATACGCAGTATTTT. Residues: CAWIVREQSDTQYF. Drawing the rest from reference TRBV30 and TRBJ2-3, the complete variable domain is SQTIHQWPATLVQPVGSPLSLECTVEGTSNPNLYWYRQAAGRGLQLLFYSVGIGQISSEVPQNLSASRPQDRQFILSSKKLLLSDSGFYLCAWIVREQSDTQYFGPGTRLTVL.

This clonotype was seen more than once but under ten times. The chain recombines TRBV12-3 or TRBV12-4 with TRBJ1-5; 7 positions agree with TRBD1. The CDR3 totals 14 residues. J gave up 7 bases and V 5 bases, and 8 bases lay outside the gene matches. The CDR3 reads CASSATGTKQPQHF. In nucleotides, the CDR3 is TGTGCCAGCAGTGCGACAGGGACTAAGCAGCCCCAGCATTTT.

This chain uses TRBV5-1 with TRBJ2-6; D remains unclear. V lost 2 bases and J lost 2, with 8 bases in between. Germline CDR1 and CDR2: SGHRS and YFSETQ. The CDR3 extends over 15 amino acids. In DNA, the CDR3 is TGCGCCAGCAGCTTTTGGCAGACTGGGGCCAACGTCCTGACTTTC. The encoded protein is CASSFWQTGANVLTF.

J is TRBJ1-2 and V is TRBV5-1; maybe TRBD1 (6 bases). The V end was cut by 2 bases, the J end by 4 bases, with 15 bases between. The CDR3 loop spans 15 amino acids. From germline, CDR1 is SGHRS and CDR2 YFSETQ. CDR3 in amino acids: CASSFRGRGVYGYTF. CDR3 bases: TGCGCCAGCAGCTTTAGGGGCAGGGGCGTCTATGGCTACACCTTC. Combining the CDR3 with reference TRBV5-1 and TRBJ1-2 gives the whole variable domain KAGVTQTPRYLIKTRGQQVTLSCSPISGHRSVSWYQQTPGQGLQFLFEYFSETQRNKGNFPGRFSGRQFSNSRSEMNVSTLELGDSALYLCASSFRGRGVYGYTFGSGTRLTVV.

The chain combines TRBV7-6 with TRBJ2-1; 9 nucleotides line up with TRBD2. CDR3 length: 12 residues. Germline loops: CDR1 SGHVS, CDR2 FNYEAQ. Trimming at V came to 5 bases and at J to 9 bases, leaving 2 bases not matched to a gene. This CDR3 reads CASSRSGGEQFF. As DNA, the CDR3 is TGTGCCAGCAGCCGTAGCGGGGGTGAGCAGTTCTTC.

This chain connects TRBV5-1 to TRBJ1-1; D gene unclear. V gave up 2 bases and J gave up 1 base, with 9 bases separating them. The CDR3 covers 14 residues. CDR1 is SGHRS, CDR2 YFSETQ, per germline. CDR3 nucleotides: TGCGCCAGCAGCTTCCCAGGCCCGAACACTGAAGCTTTCTTT. Its protein is CASSFPGPNTEAFF.

This clonotype appeared a few times. The chain carries TRBV5-4 and TRBJ2-3; tentatively, D is TRBD1 or TRBD2 (5 bases each). V gave up 1 base and J gave up 2 bases, with 17 bases separating them. This CDR3 has 17 amino acids. In germline, CDR1 is SGHNT, CDR2 YYREEE (reference sequence). The CDR3 here is CASSLWGSRGNTDTQYF. CDR3 DNA sequence: TGTGCCAGCAGCTTGTGGGGTAGTCGGGGCAACACAGATACGCAGTATTTT.

J is TRBJ2-1 and V is TRBV7-8; the D gene could be TRBD1 or TRBD2 (5 bases each). The V gene's germline CDR1 is SGHVS and CDR2 FQNEAQ. This CDR3 is built from 11 residues. V lost 5 bases to trimming and J lost 10 bases, with 9 bases between them. The CDR3 DNA reads TGTGCCAGCAGCCCGGGGCCGGAGCAGTTCTTC. Protein: CASSPGPEQFF. The variable domain in full, with the rest retrieved from reference TRBV7-8 and TRBJ2-1, is GAGVSQSPRYKVAKRGQDVALRCDPISGHVSLFWYQQALGQGPEFLTYFQNEAQLDKSGLPSDRFFAERPEGSVSTLKIQRTQQEDSAVYLCASSPGPEQFFGPGTRLTVL.

The chain links TRBV18 to TRBJ2-1; no clear D. Germline V gene sequence: CDR1 KGHSH, CDR2 LQKENI. The ends were cut back, 0 bases at V and 6 bases at J, with 6 bases in the middle. The CDR3 has 13 residues. The CDR3 spells CASSPPNGNEQFF. The CDR3, as DNA: TGTGCCAGCTCACCACCCAACGGCAATGAGCAGTTCTTC.

The V gene is TRBV5-6, the J gene TRBJ2-7; 12 bases are a match to TRBD2. With 1 base clipped from V and 6 bases from J, the junction kept 5 bases outside the gene matches. The CDR3 loop spans 15 amino acids. Germline V CDR1 and CDR2: SGHDT, YYEEEE. CDR3 sequence (DNA): TGTGCCAGCAGCTTGAGACCGGGACTAGCGGGCGAGCAGTACTTC. The encoded protein is CASSLRPGLAGEQYF.

This sequence joins TRBV6-5 and TRBJ1-2; TRBD1 might be the D (5 bases). This CDR3 spans 15 amino acids. V lost 5 bases to trimming and J lost 5 bases, with 18 bases between them. Germline lookup yields CDR1 MNHEY and CDR2 SVGAGI. The DNA of the CDR3 is TGTGCCAGCAGTCGCGCAGGGTCCCGCCTTTATGGCTACACCTTC. Its protein is CASSRAGSRLYGYTF.

The chain combines TRBV19 with TRBJ2-1, with 10 bases identical to TRBD1. Germline CDR1 LNHDA, CDR2 SQIVND (reference sequence). Trimming cost V 5 bases and J 4 bases; bases outside gene matches: 5. CDR3 length: 15 amino acids. CDR3 DNA: TGTGCCAGTAGTTTCTGGACAGGGGGGTACAATGAGCAGTTCTTC. Translation: CASSFWTGGYNEQFF. The full variable domain, with the rest looked up from reference TRBV19 and TRBJ2-1, is DGGITQSPKYLFRKEGQNVTLSCEQNLNHDAMYWYRQDPGQGLRLIYYSQIVNDFQKGDIAEGYSVSREKKESFPLTVTSAQKNPTAFYLCASSFWTGGYNEQFFGPGTRLTVL.

This clonotype has a count of ten or more. The V and J genes are TRBV5-1 and TRBJ2-1; possible D gene TRBD1, 5 bases. The CDR3 is 13 residues long. V was pared by 3 bases and J by 7 bases, with 11 bases between. Germline CDR1 reads SGHRS; CDR2 reads YFSETQ. This chain's CDR3 is CASSSRPGNEQFF. The CDR3 nucleotides read TGCGCCAGCAGCTCTCGACCAGGGAATGAGCAGTTCTTC.

The chain combines TRBV6-5 with TRBJ1-3; 7 nucleotides align to TRBD1. With V trimmed by 4 bases and J by 0 bases, 3 bases remained unmatched. Germline CDR1 is MNHEY and CDR2 is SVGAGI. This CDR3 has 15 residues. CDR3 in DNA: TGTGCCAGCAGTTCGACAGGGCTCTCTGGAAACACCATATATTTT. This translates into CASSSTGLSGNTIYF.

This clonotype was observed a handful of times. This chain links TRBV7-3 with TRBJ2-3; tentatively, D is TRBD1 or TRBD2 (5 bases each). The CDR3 is 15 residues long. Trimming took off 5 bases at V and 1 base at J, with 13 bases between the two ends. Germline-derived CDR1 and CDR2 are SGHTA and FQGTGA. For the CDR3, the DNA is TGTGCCAGCAGCCCGGGGACGACCCGCACAGATACGCAGTATTTT. Translated: CASSPGTTRTDTQYF.

This clonotype has a handful of counts. The chain combines TRBV15 with TRBJ1-2; D remains unclear. The CDR3 runs to 13 residues. Germline lookup yields CDR1 LNHNV and CDR2 YYDKDF (reference sequence). V lost 0 bases, J lost 3 bases, and 5 bases lay in between. The CDR3 protein is CATSRDGYYGYTF. In DNA, the CDR3 is TGTGCCACCAGCAGAGATGGATACTATGGCTACACCTTC.

This clonotype is labeled medium-sized. The rearrangement joins TRBV12-3 or TRBV12-4 to TRBJ2-7; TRBD1 might be the D (5 bases). The CDR3 spans 13 residues. Trimming cost V 3 bases and J 2 bases, with 8 bases left between them. CDR3 bases: TGTGCCAGCAGTTTTTGGACACCCTACGAGCAGTACTTC. This encodes CASSFWTPYEQYF.

The V gene is TRBV20-1, the J gene TRBJ2-3; 15 nucleotides match TRBD2. The V gene's germline CDR1 is DFQATT and CDR2 SNEGSKA (reference sequence). Trimming cost V 6 bases and J 6 bases; bases outside gene matches: 4. This CDR3 has 14 amino acids. The CDR3 DNA sequence: TGCAGTGCCGGACTAGCGGGGGGGCGTGATACGCAGTATTTT. It specifies CSAGLAGGRDTQYF.